This T cell receptor beta chain came from a study of cytomegalovirus exposure and HLA in healthy donors. This PCR relied on a set of 60 Vbeta primers and 13 Jbeta primers. Profiled with immunoSEQ multiplex PCR; TCRdb holds only in-frame clones, not every one. The sample shows under 130,000 clones, over 65% of them seen only once. As to this clone: Its antigen is as yet unknown.

Findings and caveats of the study: Later analysis demonstrated an association between a missense DCLRE1C variant and TCR beta V- and J-gene trimming. Later analysis suggested most CMV-associated TCR beta chains were HLA-restricted.

Trimming took 2 bases from V and 1 from J, leaving 9 bases between them. Per the germline V gene, CDR1 is GTSNPN and CDR2 is SVGIG (reference sequence). The CDR3 is made up of 14 amino acids. Input material: PBMCs. This receptor was taken from a man in his forties in good health and CMV-seropositive. This chain joins TRBV30 and TRBJ1-5; D possibly corresponds to TRBD1 (6 bases). The CDR3 coding sequence is TGTGCCTGGAGTACACAGGGAAGCAATCAGCCCCAGCATTTT. Residues: CAWSTQGSNQPQHF.